This entry lists 6 T cell receptor beta chains sequenced from one sample in a study of blood T cells in healthy people across ages. A second about 7 to 12 cycle PCR used barcoded and J-beta primers. TCRdb re-analysed the 5' RACE reads in MiXCR, keeping a single row per CDR3 protein. The table has hundreds of thousands of distinct CDR3 sequences, more than 45% seen once; the top ten hold around 20%. Input material: blood. The receptors originated from a man aged 30 to 45 in good health.

This chain connects TRBV7-2 to TRBJ2-7; D not certain. The CDR3 runs to 11 residues. V lost 5 bases to trimming and J lost 6 bases, with 8 bases between them. Per germline, CDR1 SGHTA and CDR2 FQGNSA. For the CDR3, the DNA is TGTGCCAGCAGCCCCGGTATCGAGCAGTACTTC. Translating it yields CASSPGIEQYF.

The gene calls are TRBV2 and TRBJ2-3; TRBD2 agrees at 12 bases. Germline CDR1 SNHLY, CDR2 FYNNEI. V was pared by 11 bases and J by 6 bases, with 9 bases of the junction left unmatched. The CDR3 extends over 14 amino acids. CDR3 in amino acids: CAGSSGGAGDTQYF. The CDR3 DNA reads TGTGCCGGGTCTAGCGGGGGGGCCGGGGATACGCAGTATTTT. The whole variable domain, remainder taken from reference TRBV2 and TRBJ2-3, is EPEVTQTPSHQVTQMGQEVILRCVPISNHLYFYWYRQILGQKVEFLVSFYNNEISEKSEIFDDQFSVERPDGSNFTLKIRSTKLEDSAMYFCAGSSGGAGDTQYFGPGTRLTVL.

This clonotype was seen once. The V and J genes are TRBV20-1 and TRBJ2-2; D not certain. Deletions cut 5 bases from V and 3 bases from J, with 10 bases between. The CDR3 consists of 13 residues. CDR1 DFQATT and CDR2 SNEGSKA come from the germline V gene (reference sequence). CDR3 amino acids: CSAGRADTGELFF. CDR3 nucleotides: TGCAGTGCTGGGCGTGCCGACACCGGGGAGCTGTTTTTT.

V gene TRBV7-2 combines with J gene TRBJ1-2; 7 bases align to TRBD1. V lost 5 bases, J lost 3 bases, and 9 bases stayed unmatched. The CDR3 contains 15 residues. Germline V gives CDR1 SGHTA, CDR2 FQGNSA. The CDR3 loop reads CASSRIRQGDYGYTF. CDR3 nucleotides: TGTGCCAGCAGCCGCATCAGGCAGGGGGACTATGGCTACACCTTC.

The chain couples TRBV7-9 to TRBJ1-2; D call uncertain. This CDR3 has 14 amino acids. Per the germline V gene, CDR1 is SEHNR and CDR2 is FQNEAQ (reference sequence). The V end lost 3 bases, the J end lost 2 bases, and 10 bases lay between the germline ends. CDR3: CASSLVSLNYGYTF. The CDR3 DNA is TGTGCCAGCAGCTTGGTCAGCCTCAACTATGGCTACACCTTC. Filled out from reference TRBV7-9 and TRBJ1-2, the complete variable domain reads DTGVSQNPRHKITKRGQNVTFRCDPISEHNRLYWYRQTLGQGPEFLTYFQNEAQLEKSRLLSDRFSAERPKGSFSTLEIQRTEQGDSAMYLCASSLVSLNYGYTFGSGTRLTVV.

This clonotype has only a few counts. This chain connects TRBV6-2 or TRBV6-3 to TRBJ2-5, with 11 bases fitting TRBD2. There are 13 residues in the CDR3. Per the germline V gene, CDR1 is MNHEY and CDR2 is SVGEGT. V lost 5 bases and J lost 7; bases outside the gene matches: 3. CDR3 nucleotides: TGTGCCAGCAGTCAAGGACTAGCGGGGACCCAGTACTTC. This codes for CASSQGLAGTQYF.